This T cell receptor (beta chain) comes out of a study of monozygotic twins with inflammatory bowel disease. UMIs with a 6-nucleotide sample barcode were added by template switching. Researchers put TCRalpha and TCRbeta cDNA through two nested PCRs lasting about 17 and 10 cycles. After re-calling the 5' RACE reads, TCRdb lists one entry per CDR3 protein, DNA absent. This listing includes 150,000 or so distinct CDR3 sequences. General observations from the study: Fewer clonotypes were shared with others by IBD patients than by healthy twins, especially with disease activity. Repertoire likeness was no different across concordant and discordant twins, perhaps owing to restricted power.

On this clonotype: Its specificity is not known.

The CDR3 totals 15 residues. Per the germline V gene, CDR1 is SGHTA and CDR2 is FQGNSA. Sequencing input: blood. The gene calls are TRBV7-2 and TRBJ1-1. The receptor's source is a human donor with ulcerative colitis or Crohn's disease, or a healthy co-twin of an affected twin (not recorded which). The CDR3 region is CASSLSYQTNTEAFF. The full variable domain, its missing parts supplied by reference TRBV7-2 and TRBJ1-1, is GAGVSQSPSNKVTEKGKDVELRCDPISGHTALYWYRQSLGQGLEFLIYFQGNSAPDKSGLPSDRFSAERTGGSVSTLTIQRTQQEDSAVYLCASSLSYQTNTEAFFGQGTRLTVV.